The rows below give T cell receptor beta chains drawn from one sample of a study of cytomegalovirus exposure and HLA in healthy donors. Produced via immunoSEQ multiplex PCR; TCRdb's table is partial and in-frame only. The table shows under 150,000 clones, with 70% to 90% occurring only once. Sequencing was performed on PBMCs. The receptors were gathered from a boy aged 5-17 years in good health and CMV-seronegative. CDR3s include the opening cysteine and the closing phenylalanine or tryptophan. The D gene is left open where the match is weak. The size of a clone is reported for some rows only, either as once, few or many, or as a class for expanded clones.

.,TRBV5-1,TRBJ2-2,.,TGCGCCAGCAGCTTGGTAGGGCAGGGATTCGGCGGGGAGCTGTTTTTT,CASSLVGQGFGGELFF
TRBD1,TRBV7-9,TRBJ1-2,.,TGTGCCAGCAGCCCGGGACAGGCCCCATATGGCTACACCTTC,CASSPGQAPYGYTF
TRBD1,TRBV15,TRBJ2-3,.,TGTGCCACCAGCAGAGGAGGACAGGGCCCCACAGATACGCAGTATTTT,CATSRGGQGPTDTQYF
TRBD1,TRBV27,TRBJ1-5,.,TGTGCCAGCAGTCCTGACAGGGGGGGGCAGCCCCAGCATTTT,CASSPDRGGQPQHF
.,TRBV5-1,TRBJ2-5,once,TGCGCCAGCAGTTCTCGTAAAGAGACCCAGTACTTC,CASSSRKETQYF
TRBD2,TRBV19,TRBJ2-4,.,TGTGCCAGTAGTATGTCCAGCGGGGGGGCGAATGTCGCCAAAAACATTCAGTACTTC,CASSMSSGGANVAKNIQYF
.,TRBV29-1,TRBJ2-2,.,TGCAGCGTTGGCGTCATAGCGCAAGGCGGGGAGCTGTTTTTT,CSVGVIAQGGELFF
.,TRBV5-1,TRBJ1-3,.,TGCGCCAGCAGCTTAAGCTCTATGTTTGGGGGCTTCGGGTCCGGAAACACCATATATTTT,CASSLSSMFGGFGSGNTIYF
.,TRBV6-5,TRBJ1-2,.,TGTGCCAGCAGTTACTCGACAGTTCCAGGTGGCTACACCTTC,CASSYSTVPGGYTF
.,TRBV15,TRBJ1-1,few,TGTGCCACCAGCAGGAGGGTTCTGGGTAACACTGAAGCTTTCTTT,CATSRRVLGNTEAFF
.,TRBV9,TRBJ1-4,.,TGTGCCAGCAGCGGCGGGGGGGCACTTGAAAAACTGTTTTTT,CASSGGGALEKLFF
.,TRBV7-3,TRBJ2-2,.,TGTGCCAGCAGCTTAGTCCGTTGGGGCGCGAACACCGGGGAGCTGTTTTTT,CASSLVRWGANTGELFF
TRBD2,TRBV19,TRBJ2-7,once,TGTGCCAGTAGTATAGAAGCTAGCGGGAGTGCCTCTTCCTACGAGCAGTACTTC,CASSIEASGSASSYEQYF
TRBD2,TRBV4-1,TRBJ2-7,few,TGCGCCAGCAGCCAAGATGGGACTAGCGGGGACTCCTACGAGCAGTACTTC,CASSQDGTSGDSYEQYF
.,TRBV9,TRBJ1-4,.,TGTGCCAGCAGCGGAGGGATGGGTGACGAAAAACTGTTTTTT,CASSGGMGDEKLFF
TRBD1,TRBV7-9,TRBJ1-1,.,TGTGCCAGCAGCTTTGACAGGGCGAACACTGAAGCTTTCTTT,CASSFDRANTEAFF
TRBD1,TRBV5-8,TRBJ1-2,few,TGTGCCAGCAGTCGGGGACAGGAGGGCTATGGCTACACCTTC,CASSRGQEGYGYTF
TRBD2,TRBV12-5,TRBJ2-3,.,TGTGCTAGTGGTTACAACCCCAAAGCGGGGGAAGCCACAGATACGCAGTATTTT,CASGYNPKAGEATDTQYF
.,TRBV4-2,TRBJ1-2,.,TGTGCCAGCAGCCAACCGGGACAAGGATACGATGGCTACACCTTC,CASSQPGQGYDGYTF
.,TRBV29-1,TRBJ2-3,.,TGCAGCGTTGTCGGCAGGAACACAGATACGCAGTATTTT,CSVVGRNTDTQYF
TRBD2,TRBV29-1,TRBJ2-1,.,TGCAGCGTTGAGGCCCCGGGGGGGGAGGGTCCGCGTGAGCAGTTCTTC,CSVEAPGGEGPREQFF
TRBD1,TRBV19,TRBJ1-6,.,TGTGCCAGTAGTACAGGGACAGCGAATTCACCCCTCCACTTT,CASSTGTANSPLHF
.,TRBV27,TRBJ1-6,.,TGTGCCAGCAGTCCCCCCCGCTCCTATAATTCACCCCTCCACTTT,CASSPPRSYNSPLHF
TRBD1,TRBV30,TRBJ1-1,.,TGTGCCTGGAGTAACCGACAGGGATTAGCTTTCTTT,CAWSNRQGLAFF
TRBD2,TRBV15,TRBJ2-2,.,TGTGCCACCAGGGTAGCGGGGGGGAACACCGGGGAGCTGTTTTTT,CATRVAGGNTGELFF
.,TRBV6-5,TRBJ1-2,few,TGTGCCAGTTCAGGCCCCACCTATGGCTACACCTTC,CASSGPTYGYTF
.,TRBV5-6,TRBJ1-2,.,TGTGCCAGCAGCTACCGGGACACTTCTTCCCCGGATGGCTACACCTTC,CASSYRDTSSPDGYTF
TRBD1,TRBV27,TRBJ1-1,.,TGTGCCAGCAGTTTACGGGTGGGAACAGGGGACACTGAAGCTTTCTTT,CASSLRVGTGDTEAFF
TRBD1,TRBV7-2,TRBJ2-1,.,TGTGCCAGCAGCCGGACAGGGTACAGTGAGCAGTTCTTC,CASSRTGYSEQFF
TRBD2,TRBV19,TRBJ2-7,.,TGTGCCAGTAGTCCGACTAGCGGGATTTCCTACGAGCAGTACTTC,CASSPTSGISYEQYF
.,TRBV16,TRBJ2-6,.,TGTGCCAGCAGCCCCGTCGGCTCTGGGGCCAACGTCCTGACTTTC,CASSPVGSGANVLTF
.,TRBV19,TRBJ2-7,.,TGTGCCAGTAGTATGGCCGATCCTGTCTACGAGCAGTACTTC,CASSMADPVYEQYF
.,TRBV7-8,TRBJ2-2,.,TGTGCCAGCAGCTTGTCCGGCGGGGAGCTGTTTTTT,CASSLSGGELFF
.,TRBV7-9,TRBJ2-7,.,TGTGCCAGCAGCCGCCGGGACAACTACGAGCAGTACTTC,CASSRRDNYEQYF
TRBD1,TRBV2,TRBJ1-5,.,TGTGCCAGCGACCCGGGACAGAGCTATAGCAATCAGCCCCAGCATTTT,CASDPGQSYSNQPQHF
TRBD2,TRBV6-6,TRBJ2-1,few,TGTGCCAGCAGTCTAGCGGGGGGTAACAATGAGCAGTTCTTC,CASSLAGGNNEQFF
TRBD1,TRBV5-4,TRBJ2-4,.,TGTGCCAGCAGCCAGGACAGGATGAACATTCAGTACTTC,CASSQDRMNIQYF
TRBD1,TRBV2,TRBJ1-1,.,TGTGCCAGCGGCCAGGGACAGACATTGGGGAACACTGAAGCTTTCTTT,CASGQGQTLGNTEAFF
TRBD1,TRBV6-5,TRBJ1-1,few,TGTGCCAGCAGCCTGACAGGGAAAGACGGCACTGAAGCTTTCTTT,CASSLTGKDGTEAFF
.,TRBV6-4,TRBJ2-3,.,TGTGCCAGCAGTACCAAAGCTGGGGGGGCTGGGTATTTT,CASSTKAGGAGYF
.,TRBV27,TRBJ2-1,.,TGTGCCAGCAGTTTTAGTGTGAATGAGCAGTTCTTC,CASSFSVNEQFF
TRBD2,TRBV5-6,TRBJ2-7,.,TGTGCCAGCAGCTTGTCCGGGGGGGGCTACGAGCAGTACTTC,CASSLSGGGYEQYF
TRBD2,TRBV5-4,TRBJ2-1,.,TGTGCCAGCAGCTTGGGATGGAGCGGGATTAGCAATGAGCAGTTCTTC,CASSLGWSGISNEQFF
.,TRBV2,TRBJ2-7,.,TGTGCCAGCAGAGACAGGCCCTACGAGCAGTACTTC,CASRDRPYEQYF
TRBD1,TRBV13,TRBJ1-1,few,TGTGCCAGCAGCTTAGACCCGACAGGGATGAACACTGAAGCTTTCTTT,CASSLDPTGMNTEAFF
.,TRBV7-3,TRBJ2-7,.,TGTGCCAGCCGAGGATCCGTCTACGAGCAGTACTTC,CASRGSVYEQYF
.,TRBV2,TRBJ2-6,.,TGTGCCAGCAGTGAAGGGCAGGGGGGAATCGGGGCCAACGTCCTGACTTTC,CASSEGQGGIGANVLTF
TRBD2,TRBV11-2,TRBJ2-5,.,TGTGCCAGCAGCCGAACCAAGCTAGCGGGTTTCCAAGAGACCCAGTACTTC,CASSRTKLAGFQETQYF
.,TRBV7-9,TRBJ1-1,.,TGTGCCAGCAGCTTATCCCAGGGGAAGAACACTGAAGCTTTCTTT,CASSLSQGKNTEAFF
.,TRBV4-3,TRBJ1-5,.,TGCGCCAGCAGCTGGACTGCAAATAGCAATCAGCCCCAGCATTTT,CASSWTANSNQPQHF
TRBD2,TRBV9,TRBJ2-1,.,TGTGCCAGCAGCGTAGGGGGACTAGCGGGAGAGTTTGAGCAGTTCTTC,CASSVGGLAGEFEQFF
TRBD2,TRBV6-5,TRBJ2-3,.,TGTGCCAGCAGTTTTAGCGGGGGGGAGGGTGATACGCAGTATTTT,CASSFSGGEGDTQYF
.,TRBV4-3,TRBJ1-2,.,TGCGCCAGCAGCCAAGTGAATATCCGCGCCGATCCTACCTATGGCTACACCTTC,CASSQVNIRADPTYGYTF
.,TRBV25-1,TRBJ1-1,once,TGTGCCAGCAGAGTAGCAGGGAGGGCGTGGGCTTTCTTT,CASRVAGRAWAFF